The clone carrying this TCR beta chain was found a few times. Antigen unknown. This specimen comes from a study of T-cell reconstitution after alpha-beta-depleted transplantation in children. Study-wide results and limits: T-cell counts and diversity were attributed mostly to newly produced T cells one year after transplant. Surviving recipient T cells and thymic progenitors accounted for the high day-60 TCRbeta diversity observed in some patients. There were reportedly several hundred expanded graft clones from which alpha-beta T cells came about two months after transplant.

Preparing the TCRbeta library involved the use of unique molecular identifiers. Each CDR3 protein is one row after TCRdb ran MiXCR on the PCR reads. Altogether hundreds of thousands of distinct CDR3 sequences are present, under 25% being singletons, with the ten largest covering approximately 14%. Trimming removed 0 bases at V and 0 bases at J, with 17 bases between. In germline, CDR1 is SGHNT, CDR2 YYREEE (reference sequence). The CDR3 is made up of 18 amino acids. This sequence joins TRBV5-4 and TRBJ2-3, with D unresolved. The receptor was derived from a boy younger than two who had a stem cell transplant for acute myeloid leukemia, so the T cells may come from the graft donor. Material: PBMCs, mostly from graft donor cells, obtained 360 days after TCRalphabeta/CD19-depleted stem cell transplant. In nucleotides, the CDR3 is TGTGCCAGCAGCTTGGGGGTAGCCCCTGGTACGAGCACAGATACGCAGTATTTT. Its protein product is CASSLGVAPGTSTDTQYF. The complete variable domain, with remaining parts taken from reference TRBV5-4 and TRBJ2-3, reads ETGVTQSPTHLIKTRGQQVTLRCSSQSGHNTVSWYQQALGQGPQFIFQYYREEENGRGNFPPRFSGLQFPNYSSELNVNALELDDSALYLCASSLGVAPGTSTDTQYFGPGTRLTVL.